This T cell receptor (beta chain) was sequenced during a study of cytomegalovirus exposure and HLA in healthy donors. The study's findings and limits: The likely origin of a cluster of highly shared sequence variants was a sequencing artifact.

PCR amplification relied on 60 Vbeta primers (plus 13 Jbeta primers). Method: immunoSEQ multiplex PCR; TCRdb's copy keeps in-frame clones and lacks some. The repertoire includes about 220,000 clones, over 60% of them detected once, and 1.5% to 2% sits in the top ten. Of note for this clone: Its specificity is unknown.

This CDR3 has 15 residues. V lost 3 bases, J lost 3 bases, and 12 bases lay in between. The germline V gene encodes CDR1 SGHTA and CDR2 FQGTGA. The V gene is TRBV7-3, the J gene TRBJ2-1, with D possibly being TRBD2 (7 bases). The sample comprised PBMCs. This TCR was sampled from a male donor in good health and CMV-seronegative. The CDR3 DNA is TGTGCCAGCAGCTTGGCGGGGGCTGGCTACAATGAGCAGTTCTTC. Translation gives CASSLAGAGYNEQFF.